The TCR beta chain under discussion was sequenced for a study of long-term antiretroviral therapy in people with HIV. For the study at large: The 2015 recommendation for immediate ART came about a decade after the earliest samples. Overall study results and limits: Increased diversity was seen after ART, yet it remained lower than in transplant donor controls. Against controls, HIV repertoires showed narrower ranges of CDR3 length.

This clone was counted a single time. Its antigen is as yet unknown. Germline values: CDR1 LNHDA, CDR2 SQIVND (reference sequence). V trimming: 4 bases; J trimming: 3 bases; junction bases outside the gene matches: 11. This CDR3 region has 17 residues. Running of the v3.0 immunoSEQ assay took place at survey level. Sequencing was designed to cover roughly 40,000-50,000 T-cell genomes in each sample. This table comes from immunoSEQ multiplex PCR, and its TCRdb copy is limited to in-frame clones, with some not included. In the table there are about 33,000 clones, about 96% of which are singletons. The sequence came from a man younger than 45 with HIV. The sequenced sample was unsorted PBMCs, obtained around 6.6 years after starting antiretroviral therapy. The chain uses TRBV19 and TRBJ1-5; TRBD1 matches 8 bases. The CDR3 nucleotides read TGTGCCAGTAGTACATCCCCGACAGGGGCCCTCAATCAGCCCCAGCATTTT. Its translation is CASSTSPTGALNQPQHF.